These 5 T cell receptor beta chains share one sample of origin, sequenced in a study of cytomegalovirus exposure and HLA in healthy donors. It was with 60 Vbeta and 13 Jbeta primers that the PCR ran. The protocol was immunoSEQ multiplex PCR, while the TCRdb copy is restricted to in-frame clones and leaves out a portion. Of roughly 170,000 clones listed, roughly 87% are singletons. Sequencing was performed on PBMCs. Every receptor here comes from a man aged 45-60 years in good health and CMV-seronegative.

This rearrangement joins TRBV29-1 to TRBJ2-1, with TRBD1 identical over 7 bases. Germline trimming cut 6 bases from V and 8 bases from J; bases unmatched to any gene: 13. This CDR3 comprises 14 residues. Germline V gene data show CDR1 as SQVTM and CDR2 as ANQGSEA. The chain's CDR3 is CSVDRQGPLDEQFF. The CDR3 region has the DNA TGCAGCGTCGACCGACAGGGTCCGTTGGATGAGCAGTTCTTC.

This clone was observed once. The chain recombines TRBV5-1 with TRBJ2-7; D not resolved. In germline, CDR1 is SGHRS, CDR2 YFSETQ. V was pared by 5 bases and J by 1 base, with 4 bases between. The CDR3 sequence is 11 residues long. CDR3 protein: CASSQSYEQYF. CDR3 nucleotides: TGCGCCAGCAGTCAATCCTACGAGCAGTACTTC.

The chain recombines TRBV5-1 with TRBJ2-2, with 10 bases that match TRBD2. V lost 8 bases and J lost 3; bases outside the gene matches: 7. The germline V gene has CDR1 SGHRS and CDR2 YFSETQ. This CDR3 contains 15 residues. CDR3 sequence: CASTSGGADTGELFF. In nucleotides, the CDR3 is TGCGCCAGTACCAGCGGGGGGGCCGACACCGGGGAGCTGTTTTTT.

The chain is built from TRBV21-1 and TRBJ2-3; TRBD2 is taken as the D call from the table, unchecked against the DNA. TRBV21-1 is a pseudogene segment. This CDR3 region has 16 residues. DNA of the CDR3: TGTGCCAGCAGCTCGGACTCCATATCATACACAGATACGCAGTATTTT. It translates to CASSSDSISYTDTQYF.

The chain couples TRBV18 to TRBJ1-2; the match to TRBD1 covers 10 bases. The CDR3 covers 17 residues. Germline V gene sequence: CDR1 KGHSH, CDR2 LQKENI. Trimming cost V 2 bases and J 1 base; bases outside gene matches: 7. The CDR3 nucleotides read TGTGCCAGCTCACCAACGGTTGGACAGGGGGATAACTATGGCTACACCTTC. This encodes CASSPTVGQGDNYGYTF.